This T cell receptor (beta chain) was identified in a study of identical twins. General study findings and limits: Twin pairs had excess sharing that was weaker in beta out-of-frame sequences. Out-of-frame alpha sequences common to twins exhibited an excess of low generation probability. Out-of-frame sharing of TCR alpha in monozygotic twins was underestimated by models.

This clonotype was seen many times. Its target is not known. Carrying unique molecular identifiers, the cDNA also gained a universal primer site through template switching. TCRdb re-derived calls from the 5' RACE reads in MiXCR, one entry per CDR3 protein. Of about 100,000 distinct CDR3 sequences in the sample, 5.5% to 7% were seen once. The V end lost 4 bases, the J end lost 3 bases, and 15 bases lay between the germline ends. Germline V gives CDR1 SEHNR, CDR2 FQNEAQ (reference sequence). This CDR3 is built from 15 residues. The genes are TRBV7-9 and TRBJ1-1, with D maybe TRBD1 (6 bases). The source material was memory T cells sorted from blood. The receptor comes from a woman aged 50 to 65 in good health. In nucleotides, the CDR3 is TGTGCCAGCAGCTCCGGAGACAGGAGGGACACTGAAGCTTTCTTT. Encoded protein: CASSSGDRRDTEAFF.